This entry lists 30 T cell receptor beta chains sequenced from one sample in a study of control samples from healthy donors and cancer patients. The assay was immunoSEQ multiplex PCR, and TCRdb's table has in-frame clones only and misses some. This sample has approximately 40,000 clones, with 70% found just once. The sample comprised formalin-fixed, paraffin-embedded tissue. The receptors originated from a male donor with melanoma.

The J gene is TRBJ1-4, the V gene TRBV12-3 or TRBV12-4, with 8 positions matching TRBD1. The CDR3 consists of 13 residues. The V segment lost 5 bases and the J segment 8 bases; nucleotides outside the gene matches: 4. The CDR3 sequence: CASSTGGWEKLFF. CDR3 coding DNA: TGTGCCAGCAGTACAGGGGGGTGGGAAAAACTGTTTTTT.

The rearrangement links TRBV19 to TRBJ1-5; 10 positions match TRBD1. The CDR3 is 16 amino acids. V lost 6 bases, J lost 4 bases, and 9 bases stayed unmatched. The germline V gene has CDR1 LNHDA and CDR2 SQIVND (reference sequence). CDR3 protein: CASRRQGASRNQPQHF. The CDR3 nucleotides read TGTGCCAGTAGGCGACAGGGGGCGAGTAGAAATCAGCCCCAGCATTTT.

With regard to this clone: A much more abundant neighbour one base away suggests this may be a read error. The sample contains more than one DNA sequence encoding this CDR3. The chain is built from TRBV9 and TRBJ2-3; D is unclear. Looked up from germline, CDR1 is SGDLS and CDR2 is YYNGEE. The CDR3 has 16 residues. The germline V and J ends were trimmed by 0 bases and 2 bases, with 13 bases remaining between them. The CDR3 DNA reads TGTGCCAGCAGCGTAGGATTAGATCGAAACACAGATACGCAGTATTTT. This translates into CASSVGLDRNTDTQYF.

The chain links TRBV5-6 to TRBJ2-7, with TRBD2 matching over 9 bases. CDR1 and CDR2 from the germline V gene are SGHDT and YYEEEE. This CDR3 spans 14 amino acids. V was clipped by 4 bases and J by 4 bases; unmatched bases: 6. The CDR3 loop is CASSPGLAEYEQYF. As DNA, the CDR3 is TGTGCCAGCAGCCCGGGACTAGCAGAGTACGAGCAGTACTTC.

This clone was seen more than once but under ten times. The chain uses TRBV3-1 (or the pseudogene TRBV3-2) and TRBJ1-5; no definite D call. Germline V gene data show CDR1 as LGHDT and CDR2 as YNNKEL (reference sequence). The CDR3 is 15 amino acids. Trimming took 0 bases from V and 4 from J, leaving 10 bases between them. The CDR3 nucleotides read TGTGCCAGCAGCCAAGATTTTGAAACAAATCAGCCCCAGCATTTT. Protein: CASSQDFETNQPQHF.

The chain combines TRBV7-2 with TRBJ1-5; tentative D call: TRBD1 (6 bases). Per the germline V gene, CDR1 is SGHTA and CDR2 is FQGNSA. This CDR3 spans 14 amino acids. The V end was cut by 6 bases, the J end by 3 bases, with 12 bases between. In DNA form, the CDR3 reads TGTGCCAGCAGGTTGGGGGCGATCAATCAGCCCCAGCATTTT. Residues: CASRLGAINQPQHF.

V and J are TRBV18 and TRBJ1-2; D is unclear. The CDR3 sequence is 13 residues long. Trimming left V 2 bases short and J 2 bases short, with 6 bases between. Per the germline V gene, CDR1 is KGHSH and CDR2 is LQKENI. DNA for the CDR3: TGTGCCAGCTCACCAACAGACAACTATGGCTACACCTTC. It codes for CASSPTDNYGYTF.

The rearrangement links TRBV15 to TRBJ2-7; D unresolved. CDR3 size: 14 residues. Trimming removed 5 bases from V and 0 bases from J, with 11 bases in between. The V gene's germline CDR1 is LNHNV and CDR2 YYDKDF (reference sequence). CDR3 nucleotide sequence: TGTGCCACCAGCGAAACAGTTCTCTCCTACGAGCAGTACTTC. It yields the protein CATSETVLSYEQYF.

The chain couples TRBV19 to TRBJ2-1, with TRBD1 matching over 7 bases. Looked up from germline, CDR1 is LNHDA and CDR2 is SQIVND (reference sequence). Trimming took 5 bases from V and 7 from J; bases not matched to a gene: 14. This CDR3 region has 16 residues. The CDR3 DNA reads TGTGCCAGTAGTGCGAGGACAGGATCCACCCTTAATGAGCAGTTCTTC. Its translation is CASSARTGSTLNEQFF.

Concerning this clone: A read error may produce the germline difference seen at one junction end. The same CDR3 also results from other DNA sequences found in this sample. In nucleotides, the CDR3 is TGTGCCAGCAGCTACAGGGCTGATAGCAATCAGCCTCAGCATTTT. It yields the protein CASSYRADSNQPQHF. V is TRBV6-5 and J is TRBJ1-5; the D gene is possibly TRBD1 (6 bases). The CDR3 is made up of 15 amino acids. In germline, CDR1 is MNHEY, CDR2 SVGAGI.

This chain connects TRBV11-3 to TRBJ2-3, with TRBD2 identical over 7 bases. The CDR3 is made up of 14 amino acids. J was trimmed by 2 bases and V by 4 bases; bases with no gene match: 3. The germline CDR1 and CDR2 sequences are SGHNT and YENEEA. CDR3 in amino acids: CASSSRGFTDTQYF. The CDR3 nucleotides read TGTGCCAGCAGCTCGCGGGGGTTCACAGATACGCAGTATTTT.

The sample holds a few counts of this clone. Its ends do not fully match the called genes, so a read error is possible. The chain links TRBV9 to TRBJ2-1, with D unresolved. This CDR3 region has 14 residues. Germline CDR1 is SGDLS and CDR2 is YYNGEE. The CDR3 DNA sequence: TGTGCCAGCAGTGTAGGGCCCTCCTACAATGAGCAGTTCTTC. It yields the protein CASSVGPSYNEQFF.

A word on this clone: A read error may be the cause here, since a much bigger clone is one base away. The V gene is TRBV9, the J gene TRBJ2-5; no firm D call. The V end was cut by 0 bases, the J end by 4 bases, with 10 bases between. Germline CDR1 is SGDLS and CDR2 is YYNGEE. CDR3 size: 14 residues. CDR3 sequence (DNA): TGTGCCAGCAGCGTAGGAATAGTGGGAGAGACCCAGTACTTC. Its protein product is CASSVGIVGETQYF. The entire variable domain, with the rest obtained from reference TRBV9 and TRBJ2-5, is as follows: DSGVTQTPKHLITATGQRVTLRCSPRSGDLSVYWYQQSLDQGLQFLIQYYNGEERAKGNILERFSAQQFPDLHSELNLSSLELGDSALYFCASSVGIVGETQYFGPGTRLLVL.

CDR3 residues: CASSKAPSGQRGETQYF. The CDR3 DNA is TGTGCCAGCAGCAAAGCGCCTAGCGGGCAAAGGGGAGAGACCCAGTACTTC. This chain links TRBV21-1 with TRBJ2-5; the table's TRBD2 call for D was not verified on the DNA. TRBV21-1 is assigned pseudogene status. The CDR3 sequence is 17 residues long.

The chain combines TRBV24-1 with TRBJ1-3; D is possibly TRBD1 (6 bases). V lost 2 bases and J 0 bases, leaving 10 bases between the germline ends. Looked up from germline, CDR1 is KGHDR and CDR2 is SFDVKD. The CDR3 spans 16 residues. The CDR3 nucleotides are TGTGCCACCAGTGATTGGGGCAGGGGCTCTGGAAACACCATATATTTT. Protein product: CATSDWGRGSGNTIYF.

CDR3: CASSLKGHITDTQYF. The CDR3 DNA is TGTGCCAGCAGCTTAAAGGGACACATCACAGATACGCAGTATTTT. The chain uses TRBV7-9 and TRBJ2-3; tentatively, D is TRBD1 (6 bases). The CDR3 runs 15 residues. Looked up from germline, CDR1 is SEHNR and CDR2 is FQNEAQ (reference sequence). Trimming took off 2 bases at V and 2 bases at J, with 11 bases between the two ends.

CDR3 coding DNA: TGTGCCAGCAGACACCCGGGACAACATGGCTACACCTTC. It encodes CASRHPGQHGYTF. The genes are TRBV6-5 and TRBJ1-2; D perhaps matches TRBD1 (6 bases). This CDR3 has 13 residues. V shed 6 bases and J shed 6 bases, with 14 bases lying between them. Germline CDR1 reads MNHEY; CDR2 reads SVGAGI.

The chain employs TRBV10-3 and TRBJ2-7; D is ambiguous. This CDR3 comprises 11 residues. The ends were cut back, 3 bases at V and 3 bases at J, with 3 bases in the middle. Germline V gene lookup returns CDR1 ENHRY and CDR2 SYGVKD. CDR3 in DNA: TGTGCCATCAGTGACAACTACGAGCAGTACTTC. Protein product: CAISDNYEQYF.

This clone appeared once. This chain joins TRBV7-9 and TRBJ2-5; 14 positions match TRBD2. Trimming took 3 bases from V and 4 from J; bases not matched to a gene: 7. This CDR3 has 17 amino acids. Germline V CDR1 and CDR2: SEHNR, FQNEAQ (reference sequence). This CDR3 is CASSLGLAGVRGETQYF. The CDR3 coding sequence is TGTGCCAGCAGCTTGGGACTAGCGGGAGTTCGGGGAGAGACCCAGTACTTC.

CDR3 DNA sequence: TGTGCCAGCAGACCAGCGGGAGCCCAAGAGACCCAGTACTTC. Translating it yields CASRPAGAQETQYF. The J gene is TRBJ2-5, the V gene TRBV3-1 (or the pseudogene TRBV3-2); 8 bases map to TRBD2. CDR1 and CDR2 from the germline V gene are LGHDT and YNNKEL (reference sequence). The CDR3 runs 14 residues. The ends lost 6 bases at V and 1 base at J; junction bases unmatched: 4.

This chain links TRBV14 with TRBJ1-1; D gene unclear. This CDR3 is built from 13 residues. Germline CDR1 reads SGHDN; CDR2 reads FVKESK. Trimming stripped 7 bases from V and 1 base from J, with 10 bases between. The CDR3 protein is CASTPYRNTEAFF. The CDR3 nucleotides are TGTGCCAGCACACCCTACAGGAACACTGAAGCTTTCTTT.

This clone came up a few times. The rearrangement uses TRBV3-1 (or the pseudogene TRBV3-2) and TRBJ2-3, with D unclear. This CDR3 comprises 12 residues. The V end lost 4 bases, the J end lost 6 bases, and 8 bases lay between the germline ends. In germline, CDR1 is LGHDT, CDR2 YNNKEL (reference sequence). The CDR3 nucleotides read TGTGCCAGCAGCCCATTGGGTGATACGCAGTATTTT. Residues: CASSPLGDTQYF.

V gene TRBV7-6 combines with J gene TRBJ2-5; D is uncertain. The V and J ends lost 4 bases and 0 bases respectively, with 12 bases between them. The CDR3 loop spans 15 amino acids. Germline values: CDR1 SGHVS, CDR2 FNYEAQ. The CDR3 bases are TGTGCCAGCAGCTCATTTACTTCGTACCAAGAGACCCAGTACTTC. Translating it yields CASSSFTSYQETQYF.

This clone was counted only a few times. The rearrangement uses TRBV28 and TRBJ2-7, with TRBD1 identical over 7 bases. This CDR3 has 15 residues. Germline CDR1 is MDHEN and CDR2 is SYDVKM. V gave up 3 bases and J gave up 0 bases; unmatched junction bases: 5. In DNA, the CDR3 is TGTGCCAGCAGTTTGGCCGGGACAGCCTCCTACGAGCAGTACTTC. Protein sequence: CASSLAGTASYEQYF.

The chain carries TRBV5-1 and TRBJ2-1, with a weak D call TRBD2 (6 bases). The CDR3 totals 17 residues. CDR1 is SGHRS, CDR2 YFSETQ, per germline. The V end was cut by 4 bases, the J end by 7 bases, with 24 bases between. CDR3 DNA sequence: TGCGCCAGCAGCCCGGCTGATCTCGGGAGCCTGTCGAATGAGCAGTTCTTC. Protein sequence: CASSPADLGSLSNEQFF.

V and J are TRBV9 and TRBJ2-7, with D perhaps TRBD1 (6 bases). The CDR3 spans 15 residues. Germline-derived CDR1 and CDR2 are SGDLS and YYNGEE. V was pared by 0 bases and J by 3 bases, with 13 bases between. CDR3 residues: CASSVAPGANYEQYF. The CDR3 DNA reads as TGTGCCAGCAGCGTAGCCCCAGGGGCTAACTACGAGCAGTACTTC.

In this sample, this clone turned up a few times. This rearrangement joins TRBV28 to TRBJ2-7; the match to TRBD1 covers 10 bases. The CDR3 totals 14 residues. The trim removed 8 bases at V and 7 bases at J, leaving 11 bases unmatched. CDR1 is MDHEN, CDR2 SYDVKM, per germline. CDR3 loop: CASYPGTGVLEQYF. Written as DNA, the CDR3 is TGTGCCAGCTACCCCGGGACAGGGGTTTTGGAGCAGTACTTC.

As concerns this clone: Germline is not matched at one junction end, which may reflect a read error. The chain recombines TRBV11-3 with TRBJ2-2; TRBD1 matches 8 bases. The germline V gene has CDR1 SGHNT and CDR2 YENEEA. This CDR3 comprises 14 residues. The CDR3 region has the DNA TGTGCCAGCAGCTTGGACAGGGACACCGGGGAGTTGTTTTTT. Amino acids: CASSLDRDTGELFF.

The V and J genes are TRBV2 and TRBJ2-1; a possible D gene is TRBD2 (5 bases). The germline V gene has CDR1 SNHLY and CDR2 FYNNEI. The V and J ends lost 4 bases and 8 bases respectively, with 18 bases between them. The CDR3 loop spans 15 amino acids. The CDR3 DNA follows: TGTGCCAGCAGTGGAACGACGGGATCCGTCGATGAGCAGTTCTTC. Translating it yields CASSGTTGSVDEQFF.

The CDR3 is CASSLGNFDEAFF. The CDR3, as DNA: TGTGCCAGCAGCCTCGGGAATTTCGATGAAGCTTTCTTT. The gene calls are TRBV11-2 and TRBJ1-1; unclear D gene. This CDR3 has 13 amino acids. V lost 5 bases and J 7 bases, leaving 14 bases between the germline ends. CDR1 and CDR2 (germline): SGHAT, FQNNGV.